The text below deals with one T cell receptor beta chain. Its specificity is unknown. This specimen belongs to a study of T cell responses to AZD1222 COVID-19 vaccine. Broader study findings: Epitopes outside B.1.351 and B.1.1.7 mutated regions reportedly drew nearly half of spike TCRs. Donor demographics were predominantly white British with a female majority; clonal diversity may be underestimated.

Generated by immunoSEQ multiplex PCR, the TCRdb table keeps only in-frame clones and is missing some. Found here are about 170,000 clones, less than 95% of them singletons; the top ten hold about 3%. There are 14 residues in the CDR3. V lost 2 bases and J 4 bases, leaving 11 bases between the germline ends. From germline, CDR1 is MNHEY and CDR2 SVGAGI. This sequence was found in an adult in good health. The chain recombines TRBV6-5 with TRBJ2-5; D is unresolved. The sequencing used peripheral blood, collected on day 0 of AZD1222 vaccination. The CDR3 sequence is CASSYGVSVETQYF. The CDR3 region has the DNA TGTGCCAGCAGTTACGGGGTGTCGGTAGAGACCCAGTACTTC.